This is a list of T cell receptor beta chains from one sample in a study of blood T cell repertoires in COVID-19. Clones were sequenced by immunoSEQ multiplex PCR, and TCRdb holds only the in-frame ones, with some missing. Here the sample spans 80,000 to 100,000 clones, about 85% being singletons. Sequencing used peripheral blood. The source is a man between 65 and 79 years old with acute or convalescent COVID-19. CDR3s leave out the opening cysteine and the closing phenylalanine or tryptophan. Fields, in order: V gene, J gene, CDR3 protein.

v_gene: TRBV5-1
j_gene: TRBJ2-2
CDR3aa: ASSLRPSGGFGGELF

v_gene: TRBV28
j_gene: TRBJ1-5
CDR3aa: ASSWGTASNQPQH

v_gene: TRBV5-1
j_gene: TRBJ1-3
CDR3aa: ASSIDAGVPGNTIY

v_gene: TRBV19
j_gene: TRBJ1-5
CDR3aa: ASNKHPGQGSLNQPQH

v_gene: TRBV28
j_gene: TRBJ1-5
CDR3aa: ASSLTGAGHQPQH

v_gene: TRBV7-9
j_gene: TRBJ2-3
CDR3aa: ASSLGTITDTQY

v_gene: TRBV6-2/TRBV6-3
j_gene: TRBJ2-2
CDR3aa: ASSRRTSGGAYLGELF

v_gene: TRBV5-4
j_gene: TRBJ1-2
CDR3aa: ASSLGQGGSYGYT

v_gene: TRBV18
j_gene: TRBJ1-2
CDR3aa: ASSRNVEETYGYT

v_gene: TRBV7-2
j_gene: TRBJ1-5
CDR3aa: ASSLDQGNQPQH

v_gene: TRBV2
j_gene: TRBJ2-2
CDR3aa: ASGGDRVVYTGELF

v_gene: TRBV5-1
j_gene: TRBJ1-2
CDR3aa: ASGADYGYT

v_gene: TRBV19
j_gene: TRBJ1-2
CDR3aa: ASSVQGKDYGYT

v_gene: TRBV9
j_gene: TRBJ1-5
CDR3aa: ASSVDSGSNQPQH

v_gene: TRBV27
j_gene: TRBJ2-2
CDR3aa: ASSRPSGVLGELF

v_gene: TRBV29-1
j_gene: TRBJ1-1
CDR3aa: SVWDRGITEAF

v_gene: TRBV11-3
j_gene: TRBJ1-1
CDR3aa: ASSLGQENTEAF

v_gene: TRBV4-1
j_gene: TRBJ1-5
CDR3aa: ASSLTGANSNQPQH

v_gene: TRBV7-2
j_gene: TRBJ1-5
CDR3aa: ASSFEQEYQPQH

v_gene: TRBV4-1
j_gene: TRBJ1-6
CDR3aa: ASSQWGQKDSPLH

v_gene: TRBV4-1
j_gene: TRBJ2-7
CDR3aa: ASSQEFPGEGYEQY

v_gene: TRBV15
j_gene: TRBJ2-3
CDR3aa: ATSRGGSTDTDTQY

v_gene: TRBV5-6
j_gene: TRBJ1-4
CDR3aa: ASYQAGLDEKLF

v_gene: TRBV5-1
j_gene: TRBJ1-1
CDR3aa: ASSYGLRGGTEAF

v_gene: TRBV10-3
j_gene: TRBJ1-1
CDR3aa: AIRDSSEAF

v_gene: TRBV30
j_gene: TRBJ1-5
CDR3aa: AWSVQGHLSNQPQH

v_gene: TRBV27
j_gene: TRBJ2-7
CDR3aa: ASSLSWRAYEQY

v_gene: TRBV6-5
j_gene: TRBJ1-2
CDR3aa: ASTGTHYGYT

v_gene: TRBV29-1
j_gene: TRBJ2-5
CDR3aa: SVVIQETQY

v_gene: TRBV4-1
j_gene: TRBJ2-3
CDR3aa: ASSQESVAGGPHSKDTQY

v_gene: TRBV7-8
j_gene: TRBJ1-2
CDR3aa: ASSEDINYGYT

v_gene: TRBV5-1
j_gene: TRBJ2-2
CDR3aa: ASSLAVGELF

v_gene: TRBV5-6
j_gene: TRBJ1-2
CDR3aa: ASSLWGQGTNYGYT

v_gene: TRBV30
j_gene: TRBJ2-3
CDR3aa: AWRFRGTSGTDTQY

v_gene: TRBV5-1
j_gene: TRBJ2-7
CDR3aa: ASSPTDSPSSYEQY

v_gene: TRBV9
j_gene: TRBJ1-1
CDR3aa: ASGTGTGLKTEAF

v_gene: TRBV28
j_gene: TRBJ2-3
CDR3aa: ASSPGGTDTQY

v_gene: TRBV15
j_gene: TRBJ2-1
CDR3aa: ATSRRDSHEQF

v_gene: TRBV6-5
j_gene: TRBJ1-1
CDR3aa: ASSYGDTISPTEAF

v_gene: TRBV5-1
j_gene: TRBJ2-2
CDR3aa: ASSRTTSGGATPAGELF

v_gene: TRBV19
j_gene: TRBJ1-5
CDR3aa: ASSIGTGAIRSNQPQH

v_gene: TRBV5-6
j_gene: TRBJ2-2
CDR3aa: ASSLQGWGTGELF

v_gene: TRBV28
j_gene: TRBJ1-6
CDR3aa: ASSPYRGPNSPLH